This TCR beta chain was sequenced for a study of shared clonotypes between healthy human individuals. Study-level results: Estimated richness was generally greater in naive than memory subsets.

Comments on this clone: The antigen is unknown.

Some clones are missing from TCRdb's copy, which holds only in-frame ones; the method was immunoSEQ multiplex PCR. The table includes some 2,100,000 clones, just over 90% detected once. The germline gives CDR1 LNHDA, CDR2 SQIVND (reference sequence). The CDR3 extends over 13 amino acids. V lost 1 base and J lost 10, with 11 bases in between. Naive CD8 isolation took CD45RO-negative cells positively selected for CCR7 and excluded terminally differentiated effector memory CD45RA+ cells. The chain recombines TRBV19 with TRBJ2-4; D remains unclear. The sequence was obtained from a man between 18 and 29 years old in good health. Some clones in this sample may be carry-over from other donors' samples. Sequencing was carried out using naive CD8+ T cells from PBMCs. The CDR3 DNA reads TGTGCCAGTAGTATAGGTGCGGCTAGTATTCAGTACTTC. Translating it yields CASSIGAASIQYF.